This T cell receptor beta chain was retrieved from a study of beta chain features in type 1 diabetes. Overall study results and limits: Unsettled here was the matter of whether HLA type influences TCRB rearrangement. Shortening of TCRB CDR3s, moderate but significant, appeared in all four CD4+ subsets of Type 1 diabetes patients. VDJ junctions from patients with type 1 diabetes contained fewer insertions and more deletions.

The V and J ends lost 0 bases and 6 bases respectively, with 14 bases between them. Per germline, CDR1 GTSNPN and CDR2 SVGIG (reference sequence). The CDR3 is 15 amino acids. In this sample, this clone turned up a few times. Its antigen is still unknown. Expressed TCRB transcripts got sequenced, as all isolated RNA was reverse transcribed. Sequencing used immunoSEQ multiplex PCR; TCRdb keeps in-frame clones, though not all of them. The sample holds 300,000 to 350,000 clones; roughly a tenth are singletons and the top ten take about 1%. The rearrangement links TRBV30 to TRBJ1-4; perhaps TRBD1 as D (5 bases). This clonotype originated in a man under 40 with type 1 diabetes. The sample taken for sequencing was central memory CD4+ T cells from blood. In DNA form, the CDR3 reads TGTGCCTGGAGTGTACCGCCGGACAAGGATGAAAAACTGTTTTTT. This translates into CAWSVPPDKDEKLFF.